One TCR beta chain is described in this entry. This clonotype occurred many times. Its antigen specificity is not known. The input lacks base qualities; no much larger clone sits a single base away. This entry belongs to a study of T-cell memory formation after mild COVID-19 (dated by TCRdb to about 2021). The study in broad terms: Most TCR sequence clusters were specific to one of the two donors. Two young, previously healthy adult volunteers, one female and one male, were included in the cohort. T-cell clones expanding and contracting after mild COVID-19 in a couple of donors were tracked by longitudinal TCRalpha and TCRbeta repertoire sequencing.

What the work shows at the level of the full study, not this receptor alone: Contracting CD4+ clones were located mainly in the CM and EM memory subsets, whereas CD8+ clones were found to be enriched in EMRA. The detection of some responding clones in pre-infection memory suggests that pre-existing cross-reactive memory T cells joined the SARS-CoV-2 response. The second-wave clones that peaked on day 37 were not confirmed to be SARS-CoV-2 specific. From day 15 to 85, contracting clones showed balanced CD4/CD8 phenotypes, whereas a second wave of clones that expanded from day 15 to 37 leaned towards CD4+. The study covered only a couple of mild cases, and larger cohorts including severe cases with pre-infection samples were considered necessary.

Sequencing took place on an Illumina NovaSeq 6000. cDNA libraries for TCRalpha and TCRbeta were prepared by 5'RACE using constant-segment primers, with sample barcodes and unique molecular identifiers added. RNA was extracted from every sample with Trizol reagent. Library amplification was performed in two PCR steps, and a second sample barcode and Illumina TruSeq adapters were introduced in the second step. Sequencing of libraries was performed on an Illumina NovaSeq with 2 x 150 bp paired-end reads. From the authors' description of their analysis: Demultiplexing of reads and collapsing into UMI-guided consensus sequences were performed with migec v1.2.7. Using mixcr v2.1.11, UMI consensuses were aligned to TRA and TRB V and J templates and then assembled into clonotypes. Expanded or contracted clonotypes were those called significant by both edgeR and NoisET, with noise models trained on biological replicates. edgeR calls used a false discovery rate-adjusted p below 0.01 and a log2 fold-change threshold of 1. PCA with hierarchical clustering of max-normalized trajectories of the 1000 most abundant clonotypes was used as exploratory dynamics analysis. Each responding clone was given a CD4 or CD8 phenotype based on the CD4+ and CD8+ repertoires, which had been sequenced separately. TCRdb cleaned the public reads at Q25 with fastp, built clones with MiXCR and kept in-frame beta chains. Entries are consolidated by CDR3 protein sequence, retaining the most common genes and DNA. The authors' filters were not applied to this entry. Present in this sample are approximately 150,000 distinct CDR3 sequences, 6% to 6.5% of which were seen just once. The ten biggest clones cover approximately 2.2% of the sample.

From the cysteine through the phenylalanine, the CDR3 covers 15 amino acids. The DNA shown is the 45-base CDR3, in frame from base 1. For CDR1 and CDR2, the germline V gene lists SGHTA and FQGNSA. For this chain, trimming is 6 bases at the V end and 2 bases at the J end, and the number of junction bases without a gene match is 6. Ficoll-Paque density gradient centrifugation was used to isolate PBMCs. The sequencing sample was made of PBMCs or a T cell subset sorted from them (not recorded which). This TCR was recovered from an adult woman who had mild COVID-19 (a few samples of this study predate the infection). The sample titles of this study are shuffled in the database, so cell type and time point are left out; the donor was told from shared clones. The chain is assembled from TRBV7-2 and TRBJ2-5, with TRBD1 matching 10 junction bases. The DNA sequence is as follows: TGTGCCAGCAGTCTGACAGGGGGCGGGCAAGAGACCCAGTACTTC. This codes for CASSLTGGGQETQYF.